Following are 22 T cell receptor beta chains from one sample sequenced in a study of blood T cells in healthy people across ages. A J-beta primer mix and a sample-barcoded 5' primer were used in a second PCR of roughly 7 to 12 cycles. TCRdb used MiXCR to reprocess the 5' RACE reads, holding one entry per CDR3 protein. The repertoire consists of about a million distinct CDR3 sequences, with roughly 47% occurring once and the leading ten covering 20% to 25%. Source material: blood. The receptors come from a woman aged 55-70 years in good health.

The CDR3 here is CASSLGPGRLEKLFF. Written as DNA, the CDR3 is TGTGCCAGCAGTTTGGGCCCGGGGCGCCTTGAAAAACTGTTTTTT. This chain joins TRBV12-3 or TRBV12-4 and TRBJ1-4; a possible D gene is TRBD1 (5 bases). This CDR3 is 15 amino acids long. V lost 3 bases and J 7 bases, leaving 15 bases between the germline ends.

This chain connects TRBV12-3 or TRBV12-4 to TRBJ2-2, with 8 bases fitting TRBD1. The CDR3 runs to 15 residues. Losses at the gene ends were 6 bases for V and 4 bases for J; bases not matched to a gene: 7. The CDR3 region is CASRETGAGTGELFF. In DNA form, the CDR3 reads TGTGCCAGCAGAGAGACAGGGGCGGGCACCGGGGAGCTGTTTTTT.

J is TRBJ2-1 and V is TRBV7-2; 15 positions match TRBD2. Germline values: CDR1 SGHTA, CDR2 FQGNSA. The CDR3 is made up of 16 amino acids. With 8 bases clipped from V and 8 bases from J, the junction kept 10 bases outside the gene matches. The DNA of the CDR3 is TGTGCCAGCCGAAAGAGGACTAGCGGGAGGGTGGATGAGCAGTTCTTC. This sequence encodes CASRKRTSGRVDEQFF.

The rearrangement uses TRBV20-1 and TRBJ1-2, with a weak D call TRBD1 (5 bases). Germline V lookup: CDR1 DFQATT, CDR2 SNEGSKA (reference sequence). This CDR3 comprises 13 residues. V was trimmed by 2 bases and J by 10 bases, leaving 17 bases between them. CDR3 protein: CSARTGGSADYTF. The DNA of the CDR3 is TGCAGTGCTAGAACGGGGGGGTCGGCTGACTACACCTTC.

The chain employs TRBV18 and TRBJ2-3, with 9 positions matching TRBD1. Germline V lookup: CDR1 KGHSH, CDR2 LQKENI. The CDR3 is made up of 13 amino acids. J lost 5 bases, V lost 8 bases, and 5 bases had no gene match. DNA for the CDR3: TGTGCCAGCAGGGACAGGGCGGTAGATACGCAGTATTTT. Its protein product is CASRDRAVDTQYF.

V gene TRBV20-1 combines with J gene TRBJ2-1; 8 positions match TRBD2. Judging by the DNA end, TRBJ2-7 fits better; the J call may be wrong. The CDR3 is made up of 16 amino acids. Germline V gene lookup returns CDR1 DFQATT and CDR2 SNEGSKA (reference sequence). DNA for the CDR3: TGCAGTGCTAACCCGGGGGCGGGAGGTCTCTACAATGAGCAGTACTTC. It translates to CSANPGAGGLYNEQYF.

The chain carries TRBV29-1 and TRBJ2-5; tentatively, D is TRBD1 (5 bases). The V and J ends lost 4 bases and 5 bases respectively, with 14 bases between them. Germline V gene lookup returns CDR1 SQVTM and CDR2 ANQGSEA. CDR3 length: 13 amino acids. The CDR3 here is CSVVDIPTETQYF. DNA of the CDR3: TGCAGCGTTGTGGACATACCCACGGAGACCCAGTACTTC.

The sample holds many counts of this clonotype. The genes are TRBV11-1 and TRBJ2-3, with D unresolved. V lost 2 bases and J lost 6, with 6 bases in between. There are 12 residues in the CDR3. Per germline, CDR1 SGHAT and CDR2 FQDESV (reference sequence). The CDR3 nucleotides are TGTGCCAGCAGCTTAATAGGGGATACGCAGTATTTT. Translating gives CASSLIGDTQYF.

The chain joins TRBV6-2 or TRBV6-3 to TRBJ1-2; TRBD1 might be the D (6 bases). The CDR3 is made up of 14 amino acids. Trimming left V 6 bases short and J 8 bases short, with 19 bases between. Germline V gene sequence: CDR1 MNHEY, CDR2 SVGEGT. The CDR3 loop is CASRPPGVGGGYTF. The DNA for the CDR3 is TGTGCCAGCAGACCTCCAGGGGTAGGAGGAGGCTACACCTTC.

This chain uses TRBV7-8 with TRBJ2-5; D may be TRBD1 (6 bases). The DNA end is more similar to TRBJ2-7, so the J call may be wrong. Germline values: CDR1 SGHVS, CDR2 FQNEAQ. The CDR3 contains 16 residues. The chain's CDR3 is CASSRRTETGPYEQYF. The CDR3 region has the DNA TGTGCCAGCAGCCGACGGACAGAAACGGGGCCCTACGAGCAGTACTTC.

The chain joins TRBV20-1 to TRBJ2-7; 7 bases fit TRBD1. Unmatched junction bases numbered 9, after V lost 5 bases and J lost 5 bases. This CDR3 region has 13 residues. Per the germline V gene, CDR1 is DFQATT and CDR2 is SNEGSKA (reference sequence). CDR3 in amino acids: CSAPPRGRNEQYF. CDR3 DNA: TGCAGTGCTCCTCCAAGGGGGCGGAACGAGCAGTACTTC.

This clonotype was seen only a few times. CDR3 sequence: CSAEQTSGVVNEQFF. DNA for the CDR3: TGCAGTGCAGAGCAGACTAGCGGGGTCGTTAATGAGCAGTTCTTC. The V gene is TRBV20-1, the J gene TRBJ2-1; 11 bases fit TRBD2. Germline V CDR1 and CDR2: DFQATT, SNEGSKA (reference sequence). The CDR3 sequence is 15 residues long. With V trimmed by 6 bases and J by 7 bases, 11 bases remained unmatched.

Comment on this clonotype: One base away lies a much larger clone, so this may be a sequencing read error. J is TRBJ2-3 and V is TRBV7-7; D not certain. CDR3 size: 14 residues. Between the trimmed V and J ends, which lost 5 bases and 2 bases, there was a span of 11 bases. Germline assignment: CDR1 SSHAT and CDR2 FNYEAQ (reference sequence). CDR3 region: CASSHSLATDTQYF. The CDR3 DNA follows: TGTGCCAGCAGCCATTCCCTCGCCACAGATACGCAGTATTTT.

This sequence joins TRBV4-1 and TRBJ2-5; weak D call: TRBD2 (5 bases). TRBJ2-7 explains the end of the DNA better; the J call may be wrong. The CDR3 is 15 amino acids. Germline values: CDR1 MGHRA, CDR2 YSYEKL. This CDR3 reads CASSQVSTLGDEQYF. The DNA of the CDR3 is TGCGCCAGCAGCCAGGTCAGCACCCTCGGGGACGAGCAGTACTTC.

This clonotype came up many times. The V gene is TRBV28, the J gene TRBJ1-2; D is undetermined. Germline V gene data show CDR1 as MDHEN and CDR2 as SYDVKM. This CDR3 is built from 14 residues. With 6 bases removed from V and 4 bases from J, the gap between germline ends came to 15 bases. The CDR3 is CASRSPGISYGYTF. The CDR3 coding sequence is TGTGCCAGCAGGTCGCCGGGGATTAGCTATGGCTACACCTTC.

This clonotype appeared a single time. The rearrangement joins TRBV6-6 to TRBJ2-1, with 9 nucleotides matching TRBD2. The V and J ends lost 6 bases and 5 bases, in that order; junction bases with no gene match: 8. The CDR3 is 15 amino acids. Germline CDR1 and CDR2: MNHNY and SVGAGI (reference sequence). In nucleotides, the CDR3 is TGTGCCAGCAGCCAAGGGATAGCGGGAGACAATGAGCAGTTCTTC. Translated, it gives CASSQGIAGDNEQFF.

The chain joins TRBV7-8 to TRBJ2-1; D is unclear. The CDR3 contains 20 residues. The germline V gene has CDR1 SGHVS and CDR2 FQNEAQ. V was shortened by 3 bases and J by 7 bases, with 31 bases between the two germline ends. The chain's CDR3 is CASSLVGVLVGSSRMNEQFF. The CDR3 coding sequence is TGTGCCAGCAGCTTGGTGGGTGTCCTAGTGGGTAGTTCTCGTATGAATGAGCAGTTCTTC.

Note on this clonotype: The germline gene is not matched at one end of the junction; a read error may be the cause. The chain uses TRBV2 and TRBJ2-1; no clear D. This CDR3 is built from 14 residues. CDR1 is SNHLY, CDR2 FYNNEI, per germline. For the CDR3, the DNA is TGTGCCAGCAGTGTTCGTAGCTCCTACAATGAGGAGTTCTTC. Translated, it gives CASSVRSSYNEEFF. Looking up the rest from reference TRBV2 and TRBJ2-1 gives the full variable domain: EPEVTQTPSHQVTQMGQEVILRCVPISNHLYFYWYRQILGQKVEFLVSFYNNEISEKSEIFDDQFSVERPDGSNFTLKIRSTKLEDSAMYFCASSVRSSYNEEFFGPGTRLTVL.

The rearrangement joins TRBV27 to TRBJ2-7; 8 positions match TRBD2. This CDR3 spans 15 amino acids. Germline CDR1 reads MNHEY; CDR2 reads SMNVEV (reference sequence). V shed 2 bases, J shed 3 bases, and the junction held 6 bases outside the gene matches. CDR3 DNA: TGTGCCAGCAGTTTAGCAGCGGGAGCGTTCTACGAGCAGTACTTC. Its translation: CASSLAAGAFYEQYF.

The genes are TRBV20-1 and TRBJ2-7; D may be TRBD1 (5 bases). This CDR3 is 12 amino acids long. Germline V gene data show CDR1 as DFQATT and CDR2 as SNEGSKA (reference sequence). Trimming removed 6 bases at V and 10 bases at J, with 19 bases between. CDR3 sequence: CSATGPPQTQYF. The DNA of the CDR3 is TGCAGTGCCACAGGACCACCCCAAACCCAGTACTTC.

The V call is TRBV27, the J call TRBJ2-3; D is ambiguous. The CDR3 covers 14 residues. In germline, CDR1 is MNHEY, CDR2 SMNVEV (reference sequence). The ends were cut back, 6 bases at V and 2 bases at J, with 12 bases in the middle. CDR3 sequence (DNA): TGTGCCAGCAGCCCACTGTTAGCCACAGATACGCAGTATTTT. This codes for CASSPLLATDTQYF.

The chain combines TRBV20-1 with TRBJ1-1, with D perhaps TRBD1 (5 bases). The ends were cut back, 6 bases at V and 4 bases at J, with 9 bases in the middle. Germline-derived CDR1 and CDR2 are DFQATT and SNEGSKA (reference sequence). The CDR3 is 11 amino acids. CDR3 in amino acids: CSAAGVTEAFF. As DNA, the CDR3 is TGCAGTGCGGCGGGGGTCACTGAAGCTTTCTTT.